These T cell receptor beta chains were read from a single sample in a study of radiation and T cells in renal cell carcinoma. Sequencing used immunoSEQ multiplex PCR; TCRdb keeps in-frame clones, though not all of them. This table holds just over 150,000 clones, about 87% found once. The sample consisted of blood, taken from a patient whose treatment included radiotherapy and nephrectomy. The receptors stem from a woman aged 45-59 years with renal cell carcinoma. The CDR3 runs from the conserved cysteine through the conserved F or W. Fields, in order: clone size, V gene, D gene, J gene, CDR3 protein, CDR3 DNA. A D gene is named only where the DNA matches it firmly. Only some rows state a clone size, as once, few, many or a class for expanded clones.

NA	TRBV5-1	NA	TRBJ2-7	CASSFSDTSYEQYF	TGCGCCAGCAGCTTCTCGGACACTTCCTACGAGCAGTACTTC
NA	TRBV7-9	TRBD2	TRBJ2-1	CASRLAGGDEQFF	TGTGCCAGCAGATTGGCTGGGGGGGATGAGCAGTTCTTC
NA	TRBV19	NA	TRBJ1-1	CASRRKGTTEAFF	TGTGCCAGTAGGCGTAAAGGGACCACTGAAGCTTTCTTT
NA	TRBV6-5	TRBD1	TRBJ1-5	CASSWDSQQPQHF	TGTGCCAGCAGTTGGGACAGTCAGCAGCCCCAGCATTTT
NA	TRBV13	NA	TRBJ2-4	CASSSNTKNIQYF	TGTGCCAGCAGCTCCAATACCAAAAACATTCAGTACTTC
NA	TRBV7-9	NA	TRBJ1-5	CASSGEEGGQPQHF	TGTGCCAGCAGCGGGGAGGAAGGGGGACAGCCCCAGCATTTT
NA	TRBV10-1	NA	TRBJ1-1	CASSERQGFEAFF	TGCGCCAGCAGTGAGAGGCAAGGGTTTGAAGCTTTCTTT
NA	TRBV12-5	NA	TRBJ2-2	CASGTSGSNTGELFF	TGTGCTAGTGGTACTTCAGGGTCGAACACCGGGGAGCTGTTTTTT
NA	TRBV7-3	NA	TRBJ1-1	CASSSLGITEAFF	TGTGCCAGCAGCTCCCTAGGGATCACTGAAGCTTTCTTT
NA	TRBV25-1	NA	TRBJ1-2	CASSPGPGAPYGYTF	TGTGCCAGCAGCCCTGGACCAGGGGCCCCATATGGCTACACCTTC
NA	TRBV6-4	TRBD1	TRBJ2-7	CASSARDRGPYEQYF	TGTGCCAGCAGTGCCCGGGACAGGGGACCCTACGAGCAGTACTTC
NA	TRBV18	TRBD1	TRBJ2-7	CASSPPGDRSYEQYF	TGTGCCAGCTCACCACCGGGGGACAGGTCCTACGAGCAGTACTTC
NA	TRBV4-1	NA	TRBJ1-1	CASSIQGKDEAFF	TGCGCCAGCAGCATACAGGGTAAAGATGAAGCTTTCTTT
NA	TRBV7-2	NA	TRBJ1-1	CASSYSRDNTEAFF	TGTGCCAGCAGCTATTCGCGGGATAACACTGAAGCTTTCTTT
once	TRBV11-2	TRBD1	TRBJ1-2	CASSGGGGYTF	TGTGCCAGCTCAGGGGGAGGGGGCTACACCTTC
NA	TRBV7-9	NA	TRBJ1-2	CASSFGGGNYGYTF	TGTGCCAGCAGCTTCGGAGGGGGGAACTATGGCTACACCTTC
NA	TRBV7-9	NA	TRBJ2-3	CASSRTDTQYF	TGTGCCAGCAGCCGCACAGATACGCAGTATTTT
NA	TRBV5-1	NA	TRBJ2-5	CASSLVGIQETQYF	TGCGCCAGCAGCTTGGTTGGGATCCAAGAGACCCAGTACTTC
NA	TRBV10-3	NA	TRBJ1-3	CATGPAGVSGNTIYF	TGTGCCACAGGTCCCGCAGGGGTCTCTGGAAACACCATATATTTT
NA	TRBV5-4	NA	TRBJ1-4	CASSLDNEKLFF	TGTGCCAGCAGCTTGGATAATGAAAAACTGTTTTTT
once	TRBV6-1	NA	TRBJ2-4	CASSEGGGRYF	TGTGCCAGCAGTGAGGGCGGAGGTCGGTACTTC
NA	TRBV25-1	TRBD1	TRBJ1-4	CASSTTSQGAGKLFF	TGTGCCAGCAGTACGACCTCACAGGGGGCGGGAAAACTGTTTTTT
NA	TRBV19	TRBD2	TRBJ2-7	CASSIGTSGGTYEQYF	TGTGCCAGTAGTATTGGCACTAGCGGGGGAACCTACGAGCAGTACTTC
NA	TRBV2	NA	TRBJ1-1	CASRREFNTEAFF	TGTGCCAGCAGGCGGGAGTTCAACACTGAAGCTTTCTTT
NA	TRBV10-3	NA	TRBJ2-3	CAISEEGGGPTSTDTQYF	TGTGCCATCAGTGAGGAGGGCGGGGGCCCGACTAGCACAGATACGCAGTATTTT
once	TRBV5-5	NA	TRBJ1-1	CASSPPDRPNTEAFF	TGTGCCAGCAGTCCTCCCGACCGTCCGAACACTGAAGCTTTCTTT
NA	TRBV30	TRBD1	TRBJ2-5	CAWIDRGKKETQYF	TGTGCCTGGATAGACAGGGGTAAGAAAGAGACCCAGTACTTC
NA	TRBV6-1	TRBD1	TRBJ2-1	CASSGNRGRSNEQFF	TGTGCCAGCAGTGGAAACAGGGGGCGTAGCAATGAGCAGTTCTTC
NA	TRBV6-1	NA	TRBJ2-7	CASTPRDGYNYEQYF	TGTGCCAGCACACCCCGAGACGGTTACAACTACGAGCAGTACTTC
NA	TRBV10-3	NA	TRBJ1-6	CASQSGFQGSPLHF	TGTGCCAGCCAGTCGGGGTTTCAGGGTTCACCCCTCCACTTT
NA	TRBV7-9	NA	TRBJ2-5	CASSLVGGSETQYF	TGTGCCAGCAGCTTAGTAGGGGGGTCTGAGACCCAGTACTTC
NA	TRBV14	NA	TRBJ2-2	CASSQGGRGTGELFF	TGTGCCAGCAGCCAAGGGGGGCGAGGTACCGGGGAGCTGTTTTTT
NA	TRBV5-1	TRBD2	TRBJ2-3	CASAQGAGGRTDTQYF	TGCGCCAGCGCCCAGGGAGCGGGGGGACGGACAGATACGCAGTATTTT
NA	TRBV6-5	NA	TRBJ1-5	CASSQLNQPQHF	TGTGCCAGCAGCCAGCTCAATCAGCCCCAGCATTTT
NA	TRBV7-9	NA	TRBJ2-3	CASSFSRDTDTQYF	TGTGCCAGCAGCTTCTCTAGGGACACAGATACGCAGTATTTT
once	TRBV11-2	NA	TRBJ2-7	CASSFGGRVHEQYF	TGTGCCAGCAGCTTTGGTGGCAGGGTCCACGAGCAGTACTTC
NA	TRBV6-1	TRBD1	TRBJ1-4	CASSEGQGDEKLFF	TGTGCCAGCAGTGAGGGACAGGGCGATGAAAAACTGTTTTTT
once	TRBV7-9	NA	TRBJ1-2	CASSTQLDYGYTF	TGTGCCAGCAGCACACAATTGGACTATGGCTACACCTTC
NA	TRBV6-1	NA	TRBJ2-7	CASSEFPQRDSYEQYF	TGTGCCAGCAGTGAATTCCCTCAGCGAGACTCCTACGAGCAGTACTTC
NA	TRBV19	TRBD1	TRBJ1-5	CASSISGGGQPQHF	TGTGCCAGTAGTATCTCAGGGGGAGGCCAGCCCCAGCATTTT
NA	TRBV6-6	NA	TRBJ1-3	CASRQVSGSTIYF	TGTGCCAGCAGACAGGTCTCTGGAAGCACCATATATTTT
NA	TRBV30	NA	TRBJ2-7	CAWSEGVVPYEQYF	TGTGCCTGGAGTGAGGGCGTGGTTCCCTACGAGCAGTACTTC
NA	TRBV6-6	NA	TRBJ2-7	CASSHPGGRVSYEQYF	TGTGCCAGCAGCCACCCGGGGGGCAGAGTTTCCTACGAGCAGTACTTC
NA	TRBV27	TRBD2	TRBJ2-3	CASSARLAGRADTQYF	TGTGCCAGCAGTGCGCGACTAGCGGGGAGAGCAGATACGCAGTATTTT
NA	TRBV6-6	NA	TRBJ1-5	CASSYEGRGNQPQHF	TGTGCCAGCAGTTACGAAGGTCGAGGAAATCAGCCCCAGCATTTT